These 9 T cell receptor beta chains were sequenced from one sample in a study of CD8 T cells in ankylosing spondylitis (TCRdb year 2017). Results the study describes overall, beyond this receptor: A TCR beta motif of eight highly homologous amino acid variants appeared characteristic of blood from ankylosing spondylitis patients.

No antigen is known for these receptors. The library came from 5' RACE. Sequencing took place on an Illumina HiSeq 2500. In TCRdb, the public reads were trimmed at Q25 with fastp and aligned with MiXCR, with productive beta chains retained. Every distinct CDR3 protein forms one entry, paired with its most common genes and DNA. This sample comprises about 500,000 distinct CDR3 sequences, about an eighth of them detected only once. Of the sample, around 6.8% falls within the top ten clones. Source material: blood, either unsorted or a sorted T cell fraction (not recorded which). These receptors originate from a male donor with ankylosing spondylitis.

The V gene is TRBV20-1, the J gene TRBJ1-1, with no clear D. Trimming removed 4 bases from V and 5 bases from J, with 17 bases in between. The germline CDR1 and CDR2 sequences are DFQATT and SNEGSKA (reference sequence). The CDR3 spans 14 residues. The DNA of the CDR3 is TGCAGTGCTACGACACCGGGCCAAGGAACTGAAGCTTTCTTT. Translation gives CSATTPGQGTEAFF.

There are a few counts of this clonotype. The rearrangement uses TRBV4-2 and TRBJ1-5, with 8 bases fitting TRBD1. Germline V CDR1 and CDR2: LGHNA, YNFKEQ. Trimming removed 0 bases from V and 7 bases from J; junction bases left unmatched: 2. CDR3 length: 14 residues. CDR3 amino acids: CASSQDSGGQPQHF. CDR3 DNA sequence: TGTGCCAGCAGCCAAGATTCAGGGGGCCAGCCCCAGCATTTT.

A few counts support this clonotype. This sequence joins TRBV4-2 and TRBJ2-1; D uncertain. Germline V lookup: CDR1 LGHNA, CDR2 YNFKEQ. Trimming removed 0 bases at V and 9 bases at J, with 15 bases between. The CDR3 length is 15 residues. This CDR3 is CASSQEGDLSSEQFF. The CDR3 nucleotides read TGTGCCAGCAGCCAAGAGGGTGACCTTTCGAGTGAGCAGTTCTTC.

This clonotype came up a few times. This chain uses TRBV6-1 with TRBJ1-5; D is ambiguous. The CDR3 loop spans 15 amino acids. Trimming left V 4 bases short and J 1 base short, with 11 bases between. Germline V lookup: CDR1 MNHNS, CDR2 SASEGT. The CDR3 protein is CASSVEIWSNQPQHF. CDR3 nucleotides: TGTGCCAGCAGTGTTGAGATTTGGAGCAATCAGCCCCAGCATTTT.

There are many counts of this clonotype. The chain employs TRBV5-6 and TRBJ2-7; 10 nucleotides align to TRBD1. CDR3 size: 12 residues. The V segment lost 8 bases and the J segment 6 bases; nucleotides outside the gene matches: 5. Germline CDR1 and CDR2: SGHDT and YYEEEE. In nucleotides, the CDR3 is TGTGCCAGTTACCGGGACAGGGGCGAGCAGTACTTC. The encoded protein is CASYRDRGEQYF.

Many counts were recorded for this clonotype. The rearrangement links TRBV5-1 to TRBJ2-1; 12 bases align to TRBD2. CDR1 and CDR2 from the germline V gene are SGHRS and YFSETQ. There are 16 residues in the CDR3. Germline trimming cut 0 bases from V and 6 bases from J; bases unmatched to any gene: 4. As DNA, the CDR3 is TGCGCCAGCAGCTTGGTGCTAGCGGGAGGGATCAATGAGCAGTTCTTC. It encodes CASSLVLAGGINEQFF. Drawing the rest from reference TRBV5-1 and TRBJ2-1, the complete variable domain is KAGVTQTPRYLIKTRGQQVTLSCSPISGHRSVSWYQQTPGQGLQFLFEYFSETQRNKGNFPGRFSGRQFSNSRSEMNVSTLELGDSALYLCASSLVLAGGINEQFFGPGTRLTVL.

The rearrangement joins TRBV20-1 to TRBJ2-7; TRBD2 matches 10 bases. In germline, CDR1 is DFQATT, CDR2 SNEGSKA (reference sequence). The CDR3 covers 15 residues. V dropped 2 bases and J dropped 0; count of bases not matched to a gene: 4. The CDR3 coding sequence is TGCAGTGCTAGACTAGCGGGAGTTCCCTCCTACGAGCAGTACTTC. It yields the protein CSARLAGVPSYEQYF.

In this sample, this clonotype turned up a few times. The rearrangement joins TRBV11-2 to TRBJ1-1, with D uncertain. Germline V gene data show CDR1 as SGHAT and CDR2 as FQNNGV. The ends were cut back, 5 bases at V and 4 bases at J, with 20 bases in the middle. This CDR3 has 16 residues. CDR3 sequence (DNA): TGTGCCAGCAGCCGAAACGGACTGCAAGATGGCACTGAAGCTTTCTTT. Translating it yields CASSRNGLQDGTEAFF. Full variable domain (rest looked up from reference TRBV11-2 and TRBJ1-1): EAGVAQSPRYKIIEKRQSVAFWCNPISGHATLYWYQQILGQGPKLLIQFQNNGVVDDSQLPKDRFSAERLKGVDSTLKIQPAKLEDSAVYLCASSRNGLQDGTEAFFGQGTRLTVV.

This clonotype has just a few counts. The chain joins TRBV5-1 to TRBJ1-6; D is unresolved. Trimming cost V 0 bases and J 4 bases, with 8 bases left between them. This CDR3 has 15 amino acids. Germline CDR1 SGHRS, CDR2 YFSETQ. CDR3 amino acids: CASSLAEQYNSPLHF. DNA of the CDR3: TGCGCCAGCAGCTTGGCCGAACAATATAATTCACCCCTCCACTTT.